What follows describes a single T cell receptor (beta chain). Its matching antigen is unknown. This entry is derived from a study of high-grade serous ovarian cancer treatment subgroups. About the research overall: On average, around 15,000 reads and 6,500 to 8,000 unique TCR beta rearrangements were obtained per sample.

Points from the study as a whole: Different patients shared almost no repertoire; same-patient tumors shared about 0.1 to 0.79. Without spatial data, bulk sequencing limits insight into HGSC tumor diversity.

Sequenced by immunoSEQ multiplex PCR; TCRdb stores in-frame clones only, minus some. The sample consists of thousands of clones, more than 60% of them appearing once. V dropped 4 bases and J dropped 7 bases, with 15 bases sitting between them. CDR1 is SGDLS and CDR2 is YYNGEE in the germline V gene. The CDR3 is 14 residues long. Tumor tissue was taken before any definitive surgery or chemotherapy was given. The receptor was derived from a human donor with high-grade serous ovarian cancer. This rearrangement joins TRBV9 to TRBJ2-1, with TRBD1 as a possible D gene (8 bases). Sequenced material: tumor tissue. The CDR3 spells CASSTTGGENEQFF. The CDR3 DNA reads TGTGCCAGCAGCACCACAGGGGGGGAAAATGAGCAGTTCTTC.